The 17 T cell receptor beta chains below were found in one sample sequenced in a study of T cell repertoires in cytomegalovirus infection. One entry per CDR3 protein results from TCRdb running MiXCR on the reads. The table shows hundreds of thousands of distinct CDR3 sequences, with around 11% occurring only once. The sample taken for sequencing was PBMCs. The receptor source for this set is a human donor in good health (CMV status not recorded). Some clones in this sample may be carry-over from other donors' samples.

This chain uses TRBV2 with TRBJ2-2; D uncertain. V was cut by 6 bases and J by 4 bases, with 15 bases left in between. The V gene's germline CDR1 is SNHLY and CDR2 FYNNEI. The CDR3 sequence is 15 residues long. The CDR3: CASRPSNPGTGELFF. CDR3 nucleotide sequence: TGTGCCAGCAGGCCGTCGAACCCGGGCACCGGGGAGCTGTTTTTT.

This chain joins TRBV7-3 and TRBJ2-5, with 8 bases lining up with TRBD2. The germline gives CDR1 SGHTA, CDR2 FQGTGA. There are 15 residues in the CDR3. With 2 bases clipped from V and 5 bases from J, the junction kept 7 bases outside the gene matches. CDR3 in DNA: TGTGCCAGCAGCTTAGGACTAGCCCCACGGGAGACCCAGTACTTC. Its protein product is CASSLGLAPRETQYF.

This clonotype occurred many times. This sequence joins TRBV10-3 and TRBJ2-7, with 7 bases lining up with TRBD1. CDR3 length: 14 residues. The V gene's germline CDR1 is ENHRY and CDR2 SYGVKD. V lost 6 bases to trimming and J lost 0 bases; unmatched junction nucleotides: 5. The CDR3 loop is CAISSGQASYEQYF. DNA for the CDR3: TGTGCCATCAGCTCCGGACAGGCCTCCTACGAGCAGTACTTC.

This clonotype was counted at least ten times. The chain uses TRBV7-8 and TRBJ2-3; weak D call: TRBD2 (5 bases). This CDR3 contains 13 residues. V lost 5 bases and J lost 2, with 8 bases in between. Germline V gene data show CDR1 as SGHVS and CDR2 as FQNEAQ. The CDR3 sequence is CASSQDFTDTQYF. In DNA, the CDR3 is TGTGCCAGCAGCCAGGACTTCACAGATACGCAGTATTTT.

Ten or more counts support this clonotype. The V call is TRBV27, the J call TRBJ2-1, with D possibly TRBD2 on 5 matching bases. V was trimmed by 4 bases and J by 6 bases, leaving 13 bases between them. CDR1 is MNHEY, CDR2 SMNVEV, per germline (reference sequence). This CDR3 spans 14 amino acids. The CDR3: CASSSGVASNEQFF. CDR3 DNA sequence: TGTGCCAGCAGTTCTGGGGTAGCGTCCAATGAGCAGTTCTTC.

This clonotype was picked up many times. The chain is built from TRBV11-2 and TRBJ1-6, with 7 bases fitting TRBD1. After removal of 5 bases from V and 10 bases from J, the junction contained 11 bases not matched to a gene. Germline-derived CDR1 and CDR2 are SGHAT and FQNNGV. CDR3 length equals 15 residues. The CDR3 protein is CASSPAETGPSPLHF. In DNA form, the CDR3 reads TGTGCCAGCAGCCCCGCAGAGACAGGGCCCTCACCCCTCCACTTT.

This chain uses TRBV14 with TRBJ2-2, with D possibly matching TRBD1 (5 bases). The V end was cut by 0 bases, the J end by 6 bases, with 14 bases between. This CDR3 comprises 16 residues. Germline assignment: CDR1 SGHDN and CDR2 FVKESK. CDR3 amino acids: CASSQDPPRAAGELFF. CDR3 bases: TGTGCCAGCAGCCAAGATCCCCCCAGGGCCGCCGGGGAGCTGTTTTTT.

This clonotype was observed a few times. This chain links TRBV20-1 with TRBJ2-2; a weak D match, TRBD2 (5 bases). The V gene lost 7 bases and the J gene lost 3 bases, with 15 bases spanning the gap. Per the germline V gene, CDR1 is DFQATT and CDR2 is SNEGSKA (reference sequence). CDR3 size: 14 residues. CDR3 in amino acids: CSVPTGRYTGELFF. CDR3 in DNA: TGCAGTGTTCCGACGGGGAGATACACCGGGGAGCTGTTTTTT.

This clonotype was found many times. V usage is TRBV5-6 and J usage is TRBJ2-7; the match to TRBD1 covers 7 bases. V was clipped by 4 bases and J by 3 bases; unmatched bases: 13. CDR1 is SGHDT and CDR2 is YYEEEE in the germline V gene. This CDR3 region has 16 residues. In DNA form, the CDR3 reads TGTGCCAGCAGCCGCCCGGAGAGGGACAGAGACTACGAGCAGTACTTC. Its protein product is CASSRPERDRDYEQYF.

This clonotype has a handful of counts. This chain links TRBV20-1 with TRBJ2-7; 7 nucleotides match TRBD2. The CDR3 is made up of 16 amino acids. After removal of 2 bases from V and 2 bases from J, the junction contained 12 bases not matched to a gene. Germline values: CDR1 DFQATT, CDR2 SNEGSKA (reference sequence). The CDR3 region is CSARKRLAPNPYEQYF. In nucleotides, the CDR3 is TGCAGTGCTAGAAAAAGACTAGCACCAAACCCCTACGAGCAGTACTTC.

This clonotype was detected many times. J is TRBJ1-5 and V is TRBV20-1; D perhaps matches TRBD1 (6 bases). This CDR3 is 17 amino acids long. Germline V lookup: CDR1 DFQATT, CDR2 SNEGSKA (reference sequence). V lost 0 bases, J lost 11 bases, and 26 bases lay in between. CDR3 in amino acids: CSARDGGRDTAQSAQHF. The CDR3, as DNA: TGCAGTGCTAGAGATGGGGGACGGGACACGGCCCAATCAGCCCAGCATTTT.

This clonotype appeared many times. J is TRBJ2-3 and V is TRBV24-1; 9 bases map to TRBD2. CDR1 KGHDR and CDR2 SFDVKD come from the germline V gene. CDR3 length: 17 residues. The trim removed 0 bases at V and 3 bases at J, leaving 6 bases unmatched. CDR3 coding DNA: TGTGCCACCAGTGATTTGGCGGGAGGGCCCTCTACAGATACGCAGTATTTT. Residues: CATSDLAGGPSTDTQYF.

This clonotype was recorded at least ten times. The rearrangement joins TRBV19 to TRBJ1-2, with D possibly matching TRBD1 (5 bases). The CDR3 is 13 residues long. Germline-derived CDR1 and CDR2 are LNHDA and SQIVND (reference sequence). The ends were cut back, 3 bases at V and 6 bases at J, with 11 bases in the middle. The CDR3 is CASSMLGEHGYTF. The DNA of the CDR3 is TGTGCCAGTAGTATGTTAGGGGAGCATGGCTACACCTTC. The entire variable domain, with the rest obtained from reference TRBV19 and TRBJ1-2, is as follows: DGGITQSPKYLFRKEGQNVTLSCEQNLNHDAMYWYRQDPGQGLRLIYYSQIVNDFQKGDIAEGYSVSREKKESFPLTVTSAQKNPTAFYLCASSMLGEHGYTFGSGTRLTVV.

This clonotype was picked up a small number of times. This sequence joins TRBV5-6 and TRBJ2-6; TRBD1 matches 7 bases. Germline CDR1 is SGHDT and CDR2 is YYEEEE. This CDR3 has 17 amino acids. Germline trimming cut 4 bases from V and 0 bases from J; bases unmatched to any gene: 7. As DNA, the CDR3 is TGTGCCAGCAGCGGGAAGACAGGGAGCTCTGGGGCCAACGTCCTGACTTTC. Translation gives CASSGKTGSSGANVLTF.

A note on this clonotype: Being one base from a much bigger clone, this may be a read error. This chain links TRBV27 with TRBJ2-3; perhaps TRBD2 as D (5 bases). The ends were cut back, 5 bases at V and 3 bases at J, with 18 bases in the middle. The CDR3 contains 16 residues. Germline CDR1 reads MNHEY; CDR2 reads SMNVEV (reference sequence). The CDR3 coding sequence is TGTGCCAGCAGTACCTGGAATAGCGTGGGGACAGATACGCAGTATTTT. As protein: CASSTWNSVGTDTQYF.

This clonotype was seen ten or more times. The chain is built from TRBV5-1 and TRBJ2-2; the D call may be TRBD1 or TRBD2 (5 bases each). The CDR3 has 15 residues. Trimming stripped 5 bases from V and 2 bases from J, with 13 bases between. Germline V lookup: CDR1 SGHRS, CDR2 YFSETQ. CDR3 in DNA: TGCGCCAGCAGGGCCAGCGGACATAACACCGGGGAGCTGTTTTTT. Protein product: CASRASGHNTGELFF.

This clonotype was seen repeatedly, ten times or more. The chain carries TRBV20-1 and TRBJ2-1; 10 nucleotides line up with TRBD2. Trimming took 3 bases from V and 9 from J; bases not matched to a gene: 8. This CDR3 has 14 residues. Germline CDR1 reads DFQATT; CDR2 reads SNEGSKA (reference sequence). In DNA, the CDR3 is TGCAGTGCTAGTACAGCGGGAGGGCCAGGTGAGCAGTTCTTC. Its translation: CSASTAGGPGEQFF.